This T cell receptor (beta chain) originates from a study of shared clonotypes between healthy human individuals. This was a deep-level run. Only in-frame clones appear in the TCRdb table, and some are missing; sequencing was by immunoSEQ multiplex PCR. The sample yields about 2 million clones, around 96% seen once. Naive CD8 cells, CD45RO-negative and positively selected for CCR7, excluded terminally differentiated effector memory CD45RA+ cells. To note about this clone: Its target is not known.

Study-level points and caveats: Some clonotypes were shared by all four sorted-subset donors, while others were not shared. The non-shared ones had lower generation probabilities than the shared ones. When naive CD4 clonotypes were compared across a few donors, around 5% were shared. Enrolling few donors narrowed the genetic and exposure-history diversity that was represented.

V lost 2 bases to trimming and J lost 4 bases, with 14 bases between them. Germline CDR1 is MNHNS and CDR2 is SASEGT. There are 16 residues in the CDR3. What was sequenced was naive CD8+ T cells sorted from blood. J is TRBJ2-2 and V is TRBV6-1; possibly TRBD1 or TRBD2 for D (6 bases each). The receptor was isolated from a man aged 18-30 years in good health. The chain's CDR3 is CASSEFLGGGTGELFF. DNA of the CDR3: TGTGCCAGCAGTGAATTTCTGGGGGGCGGCACCGGGGAGCTGTTTTTT.